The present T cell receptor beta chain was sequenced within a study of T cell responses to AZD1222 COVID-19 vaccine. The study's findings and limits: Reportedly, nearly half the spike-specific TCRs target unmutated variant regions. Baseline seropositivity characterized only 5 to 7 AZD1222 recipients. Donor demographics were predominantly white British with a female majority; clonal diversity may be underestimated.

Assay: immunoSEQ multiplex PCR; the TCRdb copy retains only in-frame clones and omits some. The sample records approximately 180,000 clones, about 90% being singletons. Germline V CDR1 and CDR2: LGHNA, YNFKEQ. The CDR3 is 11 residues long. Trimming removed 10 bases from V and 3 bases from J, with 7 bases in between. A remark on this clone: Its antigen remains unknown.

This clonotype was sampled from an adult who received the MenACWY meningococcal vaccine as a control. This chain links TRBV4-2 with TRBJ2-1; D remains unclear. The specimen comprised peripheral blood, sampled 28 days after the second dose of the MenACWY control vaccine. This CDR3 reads CATPGYNEQFF. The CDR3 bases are TGTGCCACCCCAGGCTACAATGAGCAGTTCTTC.